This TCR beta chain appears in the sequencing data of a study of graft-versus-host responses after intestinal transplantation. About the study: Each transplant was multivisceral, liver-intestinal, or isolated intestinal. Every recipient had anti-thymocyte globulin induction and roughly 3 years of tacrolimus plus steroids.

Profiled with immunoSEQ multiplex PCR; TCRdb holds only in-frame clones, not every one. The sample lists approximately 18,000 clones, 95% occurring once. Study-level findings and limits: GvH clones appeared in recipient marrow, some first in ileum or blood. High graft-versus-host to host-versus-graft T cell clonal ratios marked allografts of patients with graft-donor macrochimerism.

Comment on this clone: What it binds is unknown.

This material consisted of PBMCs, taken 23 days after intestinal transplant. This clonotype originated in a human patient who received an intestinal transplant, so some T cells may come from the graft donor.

The CDR3, as DNA: TGTGCCAGCAGCTCAATAACAGGGACCTACGAGCAGTACTTC. Translation: CASSSITGTYEQYF. This rearrangement joins TRBV7-9 to TRBJ2-7, with a tentative D call TRBD1 (6 bases). The V end lost 4 bases, the J end lost 2 bases, and 12 bases lay between the germline ends. The length of the CDR3 is 14 residues. In germline, CDR1 is SEHNR, CDR2 FQNEAQ (reference sequence).